This T cell receptor beta chain appears in the sequencing data of a study of cytomegalovirus exposure and HLA in healthy donors. V dropped 1 base and J dropped 12 bases, with 20 bases sitting between them. Germline CDR1 is SGHNT and CDR2 is YYREEE (reference sequence). The CDR3 spans 15 residues. This clone was observed a handful of times. It was with 60 Vbeta and 13 Jbeta primers that the PCR ran. The method was immunoSEQ multiplex PCR; TCRdb's version includes in-frame clones alone and lacks a portion of them. This table holds around 120,000 clones, roughly 69% found once. The chain has TRBV5-4 and TRBJ2-1; tentative D call: TRBD2 (5 bases). Sequencing used PBMCs. This TCR derives from a human donor in good health. The CDR3 sequence is CASSLNDLRVRRQFF. CDR3 DNA sequence: TGTGCCAGCAGCTTGAATGACCTGAGGGTACGTCGGCAGTTCTTC. Filled out from reference TRBV5-4 and TRBJ2-1, the complete variable domain reads ETGVTQSPTHLIKTRGQQVTLRCSSQSGHNTVSWYQQALGQGPQFIFQYYREEENGRGNFPPRFSGLQFPNYSSELNVNALELDDSALYLCASSLNDLRVRRQFFGPGTRLTVL.